This TCR beta chain was found in a study of shared clonotypes between healthy human individuals. Study-wide context: Each donor contributed plates that comprised three CD4 naive, three CD4 memory, two CD8 naive and one CD8 memory.

Assay used: immunoSEQ multiplex PCR; TCRdb lists only in-frame clones, some missing. This table has approximately 980,000 clones, roughly 72% appearing once. The length of the CDR3 is 14 residues. Germline CDR1 reads MNHEY; CDR2 reads SVGAGI. Trimming at V came to 2 bases and at J to 3 bases, leaving 0 bases not matched to a gene. The CD4+ fraction was divided into a CD45RA+ naive subset and a CD45RA-negative memory subset. Sequenced material: memory CD4+ T cells sorted from blood. Specified subset: CD45RA-negative fraction. This sequence joins TRBV6-5 and TRBJ2-7, with 11 positions matching TRBD2. The source of this sequence is a man aged 18 to 29 in good health. The CDR3 nucleotides read TGTGCCAGCAGTTACACTAGCGGGAGCTACGAGCAGTACTTC. Its protein product is CASSYTSGSYEQYF.